This T cell receptor (beta chain) was documented in a study of cytomegalovirus exposure and HLA in healthy donors (TCRdb year 2017). Notes on the research overall: According to an earlier analysis of 587 of the donors, about 179 million T cells yielded roughly 100 million unique TCR beta sequences and approximately 280 Gb of sequence data. The number of donors typed differed by locus, with roughly 620-630 for A, B, C, DRB1 and DQB1, around 500 for DQA1, 600 to 610 for DPA1, and approximately 470 for DPB1. To predict cytomegalovirus infection status, the study brought together high-throughput TCR immunosequencing, statistical association of individual TCRs with disease status, and machine learning. Both class I and class II loci were covered by HLA typing, at four-digit resolution. Rather than using new phenotypic data, the later analysis identified candidate immune exposures from TCR beta sequences and from how often those sequences occurred across donors. Because of strong linkage in the cohort, five DR-DQ haplotypes were treated as single units for association and clustering. On average, roughly 200,000 unique TCR beta nucleotide sequences were sequenced per donor among more than 350 genotyped donors of the cohort, with roughly 19% of those sequences being non-productive. Genome-wide SNP genotypes for about three fifths of the roughly 670 donors were used in a later genetic analysis, which treated that subset as a discovery cohort. Alongside the repertoire data, information on donor age, sex, ethnicity and CMV serostatus was compiled. In a later analysis, previously published TCR beta repertoires from 670 or so donors were re-analyzed and high-resolution HLA genotyping was added so that TCR occurrence patterns could be studied. In addition to the first cohort of 666 subjects, a separate validation cohort of 120 different subjects was used. To decide whether each TCR beta V gene segment behaved as functional or pseudogenic, an earlier analysis of over 500 of the donors relied on high-throughput TCR beta sequencing. Around 320 gigabases of sequencing data and 78 million or so unique TCR sequences were included in an early release covering about 700 HLA-typed donors. Among the roughly 390 genotyped donors, about 85% belonged to the genetic ancestry cluster associated with self-reported Caucasian donors. Using immunosequencing, the study profiled T cell repertoires from 666 subjects and related those repertoires to cytomegalovirus serostatus. All discovery cohort repertoires had been generated using a single sequencing platform. The study aimed to test whether cataloging public T cell receptors could reveal signatures of past pathogen exposure. Overall study outcomes, separate from this receptor: A cluster of highly shared sequence variants was judged likely to represent a technical artifact of the sequencing pipeline. In vitro tests confirmed that a few of the cytomegalovirus-associated TCR beta chains recognize cytomegalovirus antigens. Several of the top co-occurrence clusters appeared to be linked to parvovirus B19, influenza, CMV and Epstein-Barr virus, according to a later analysis. The presence/absence analyses assumed that sequencing depth was roughly uniform across donors, and that assumption may not be true. A further reported finding was that TCR beta sequences accurately predicted the HLA-A and HLA-B alleles for most subjects in the first cohort. The study gave a list of some 150 TCR beta chains associated with cytomegalovirus. A later genetic analysis associated a missense DCLRE1C variant with V-gene and J-gene trimming of TCR beta chains, and an independent cohort replicated the association. Across donors, most TCR sequences were observed very rarely, whereas some public TCRs were present in many individuals. Because HLA typing was missing for some donors at each locus, association tests included only the typed subset. Because counts were too low, seventeen rarely observed V segments, including chromosome 9 orphons, were excluded from the earlier analysis of 587 of the donors. In a later analysis, the rate of TCR association differed among HLA loci, with DRB1 alleles having the most associated TCRs and HLA-C alleles having the fewest. The classifier was reported to diagnose cytomegalovirus status with high specificity and sensitivity in both the original cohort and the validation cohort. Compared with the approximately 600-donor mean, donors in an Asian-associated ancestry cluster had fewer N-insertions in productive TCRs, according to a later genetic analysis. In a later analysis, more than 15,000 TCR beta sequences were associated with specific HLA alleles at a false discovery rate of 0.05. In a later analysis, most CMV-associated TCR beta chains were found to appear HLA-restricted, with HLA associations seemingly driven largely by CMV exposure. Correlated functional status among segregating V segments might be attributable to linkage disequilibrium, but an unknown experimental factor could not be ruled out. Assigning TCR associations to individual alleles was difficult when HLA alleles, especially DR and DQ, strongly co-occurred. Only TCR beta chains were sequenced in this cohort, and the absence of alpha or paired-chain data limited detectable features. In an earlier analysis of approximately 590 of the donors, most TCR beta V segments appeared in productive rearrangements about 90% or about 30% of the time, broadly matching IMGT annotations. According to the authors, the approach could potentially be generalized to other disease states and immunological phenotypes. The only immune exposure information available for the cohort was CMV serostatus. Compared with equally common non-associated chains, HLA-associated TCR beta chains in a later analysis were more clonally expanded and had lower generation probabilities.

The cohort comprised fewer than 750 healthy bone marrow donors. Cohort members were all nominally healthy when sampled, although unrecorded immune exposures were likely present. The donor tested CMV seropositive and was one of the 289 seropositive cohort members. A peripheral blood sample was provided by each donor, and peripheral blood mononuclear cells were used for TCR beta sequencing. The Qiagen DNeasy Blood Extraction Kit was used to extract genomic DNA from the blood cell samples. Library generation was performed with the immunoSEQ multiplex PCR assay. A mixture of 60 forward primers for TCR Vbeta segments and 13 reverse primers for TCR Jbeta segments was used in the multiplex PCR. Amplification of the CDR3 region of rearranged TCR beta genes was performed with a multiplex PCR assay on genomic DNA. On the Illumina HiSeq System, the amplified TCR beta libraries were sequenced as 87-base-pair reads. In the authors' own workflow: In a later analysis, roughly 80 million unique TCR beta chains were counted across the approximately 620 repertoires, and roughly 11 million of these chains were shared by at least two donors. Raw reads were error-corrected and collapsed into unique sequences by a nearest-neighbor algorithm in which closely related sequences were merged to remove PCR and sequencing errors. To assign V, D and J gene segments, CDR3 sequences were aligned to IMGT reference sequences. For a sequence to be retained, at least a six-nucleotide match to both a V gene segment and a J gene segment was required. Rearrangements were called productive when the CDR3 lacked stop codons and stayed in frame with V and J; all others were non-productive. CDR3 was defined according to IMGT convention as the region running from the second conserved V-encoded cysteine to the conserved J-encoded phenylalanine. Sequences without an unambiguous match to a single V gene segment were excluded from the earlier analysis of a few hundred of the donors. In an earlier analysis of 450 to 700 of the donors, V segments were called functional above 56.7% productive rearrangements and were called segregating when the between-donor standard deviation exceeded 5%. A statistical classification framework was built to diagnose cytomegalovirus status from the catalog of TCR beta chain sequences. In a later analysis, TCR nucleotide sequences were compared against IMGT/GENE-DB human TR gene sequences so that V and J genes could be assigned. Using the TCRdist pipeline, a later analysis assigned CDR3 sequences along with most-parsimonious VDJ recombination scenarios. In a later analysis, each TCR beta chain was defined by its CDR3 amino acid sequence together with its V-gene family, and reads lacking a unique V-gene family were excluded. A later analysis removed 592 highly shared, low-generation-probability nucleotide sequences to deal with suspected cross-contamination and a sequencing artifact. In a later analysis, a clonal expansion index was calculated for each public chain from normalized within-repertoire ranks of inferred template counts. Generation probabilities in a later analysis came from a VDJ recombination model fitted to out-of-frame rearrangements, and those results were checked against IGoR. Hypergeometric tests were used in a later analysis to score TCR-TCR, TCR-HLA and TCR-CMV co-occurrence, with a repertoire-size bias correction applied to the TCR pairs. A later analysis estimated false discovery rates by permuting HLA or CMV assignments 20 times. In a later analysis, co-occurring TCRs were grouped using DBSCAN, with TCRdist sequence similarity added in when clustering inside HLA-allele-positive subsets. For co-occurrence clustering, repertoires with fewer than 30,000 or more than 120,000 public chains were excluded, along with five repertoires with anomalous nucleotide sharing. TCRdb re-hosts the immuneACCESS table, in-frame sequences only. Its copies lack some clones; in the studies checked, an unresolved V gene accounts for under half of them, and the cause for the rest is not known. The V and J calls and clone size were taken over from that table, and D and trimming were inferred from the DNA. This sample comprises 100,000 to 150,000 clones, around 78% of them detected only once. Less than 5% of the sample is in the top ten clones.

A remark on this clone: The target of this receptor is not known. The record has no base qualities; no much larger clone is one base away.

Specimen: PBMCs. This clonotype was obtained from a man aged 55 to 70 in good health and CMV-seropositive.

The bases are TGTGCCAGCAGCTCCTATGAGGCTCGGCTAGCGGAATACAATGAGCAGTTCTTC. Its protein product is CASSSYEARLAEYNEQFF. The chain is made from TRBV28 and TRBJ2-1; 7 central nucleotides agree with TRBD2. Reading the germline V gene gives CDR1 MDHEN and CDR2 SYDVKM. The CDR3 holds 18 amino acids from the cysteine to the phenylalanine. Only the CDR3 DNA is retained, 54 bases long and in frame from the first base. Trimming accounts for 6 bases at V and 4 bases at J, while the number of junction bases matched to no gene is 18.